The 3 T cell receptor beta chains reported below all come from one sample, sequenced in a study of T-cell memory formation after mild COVID-19. TCRdb recomputed calls from the 5' RACE reads with MiXCR, one row per CDR3 protein. Of about 400,000 distinct CDR3 sequences listed, about 15% were seen once; the top ten hold about a fifth. The sample comprised PBMCs or a T cell subset sorted from them (not recorded which). The receptor set was obtained from a man younger than 30 who had mild COVID-19 (a few samples of this study predate the infection). Cell type and time point are not known.

In its sample, this clonotype was seen a few times. The V call is TRBV10-3, the J call TRBJ2-1; D is unclear. CDR1 ENHRY and CDR2 SYGVKD come from the germline V gene. Trimming cost V 6 bases and J 3 bases, with 12 bases left between them. There are 14 residues in the CDR3. The CDR3 protein is CAIRVAIGYNEQFF. The CDR3 coding sequence is TGTGCCATCAGGGTGGCCATAGGCTACAATGAGCAGTTCTTC.

CDR3 sequence reads: CASKSVGGRGDTQYF. The CDR3 DNA follows: TGTGCCAGCAAAAGTGTGGGGGGCCGTGGAGATACGCAGTATTTT. The genes are TRBV2 and TRBJ2-3, with D perhaps TRBD1 or TRBD2 (6 bases each). This CDR3 contains 15 residues. Germline assignment: CDR1 SNHLY and CDR2 FYNNEI. Trimming took 7 bases from V and 5 from J, leaving 19 bases between them.

V and J are TRBV20-1 and TRBJ2-7; D is ambiguous. Germline CDR1 DFQATT, CDR2 SNEGSKA (reference sequence). V was shortened by 0 bases and J by 3 bases, with 12 bases between the two germline ends. This CDR3 spans 14 amino acids. CDR3 residues: CSARDVVTFYEQYF. The CDR3 coding sequence is TGCAGTGCTAGAGATGTAGTGACATTCTACGAGCAGTACTTC.